This entry lists 25 T cell receptor beta chains sequenced from one sample in a study of immune characterization of retroperitoneal liposarcoma. TCRdb analysed the PCR reads with MiXCR anew, one entry per CDR3 protein. Of about 10,000 distinct CDR3 sequences listed, 20% to 30% are singletons. What was sequenced was blood. The receptors were sampled from a male donor with retroperitoneal liposarcoma.

The V gene is TRBV5-6, the J gene TRBJ2-1; D possibly corresponds to TRBD1 (7 bases). The DNA end is a closer match to TRBJ2-7, so the J assignment may be wrong. CDR3 size: 14 residues. The germline V gene has CDR1 SGHDT and CDR2 YYEEEE. CDR3 sequence reads: CASSSTGTYNEQYF. The DNA for the CDR3 is TGTGCCAGCAGCTCGACAGGGACTTACAATGAGCAGTACTTC.

The J gene is TRBJ1-2, the V gene TRBV25-1, with 7 bases fitting TRBD1. CDR1 is MGHDK, CDR2 SYGVNS, per germline. The CDR3 has 13 amino acids. With 5 bases clipped from V and 7 bases from J, the junction kept 7 bases outside the gene matches. The CDR3 coding sequence is TGTGCCAGCAGTACAAGACAGGGCGGTGGCTACACCTTC. Encoded protein: CASSTRQGGGYTF.

This clonotype was detected many times. This chain connects TRBV6-1 to TRBJ1-6, with D tentatively TRBD1 (5 bases). Germline-derived CDR1 and CDR2 are MNHNS and SASEGT. The V end lost 5 bases, the J end lost 19 bases, and 21 bases lay between the germline ends. The CDR3 extends over 13 amino acids. CDR3 region: CASSSGGPYEQHF. DNA for the CDR3: TGTGCCAGCAGTTCCGGGGGTCCGTACGAGCAGCACTTT.

The chain is built from TRBV6-1 and TRBJ1-5, with TRBD1 matching 9 bases. This CDR3 comprises 15 residues. V shed 6 bases and J 2 bases; nucleotides not matched to a gene: 5. Germline V CDR1 and CDR2: MNHNS, SASEGT. The CDR3 region has the DNA TGTGCCAGCAGCTGGACAGGGGTCGGCAATCAGCCCCAGCATTTT. It encodes CASSWTGVGNQPQHF.

A word on this clonotype: A much more abundant neighbour one base away suggests this may be a read error. J is TRBJ2-1 and V is TRBV6-1, with a possible D match to TRBD1 (6 bases). The DNA matches TRBJ2-7 better at its end, which makes the J call doubtful. Looked up from germline, CDR1 is MNHNS and CDR2 is SASEGT. The CDR3 is made up of 11 amino acids. Written as DNA, the CDR3 is TGTGCCAGCGGACAGTACGGAGAGCAGTACTTC. Residues: CASGQYGEQYF.

This clonotype was picked up many times. DNA of the CDR3: TGCGCCAGCAGCCAAGATTGGGCAGGACAGGGAGGCACTGAAGCTTTCTTT. Its protein product is CASSQDWAGQGGTEAFF. The chain employs TRBV4-1 and TRBJ1-1; 8 nucleotides line up with TRBD1. The CDR3 runs 17 residues. V shed 0 bases, J shed 4 bases, and the junction held 10 bases outside the gene matches. CDR1 and CDR2 (germline): MGHRA, YSYEKL.

There are a few counts of this clonotype. The gene calls are TRBV10-1 and TRBJ2-1; D not certain. Per germline, CDR1 WNHNN and CDR2 SYGVQD (reference sequence). The CDR3 is made up of 12 amino acids. V lost 3 bases to trimming and J lost 10 bases, with 10 bases between them. CDR3 sequence reads: CASSDPDVEQFF. CDR3 bases: TGCGCCAGCAGTGATCCGGATGTGGAGCAGTTCTTC.

The table lists this clonotype with a few counts. The rearrangement uses TRBV11-3 and TRBJ1-1, with D possibly being TRBD1 (6 bases). V lost 2 bases and J lost 1, with 17 bases in between. The CDR3 totals 17 residues. CDR1 is SGHNT and CDR2 is YENEEA in the germline V gene. The CDR3 DNA reads TGTGCCAGCAGCTTAACCCTCGGGGGGCTGGGGAACACTGAAGCTTTCTTT. Amino acids: CASSLTLGGLGNTEAFF. Combining the CDR3 with reference TRBV11-3 and TRBJ1-1 gives the whole variable domain EAGVVQSPRYKIIEKKQPVAFWCNPISGHNTLYWYLQNLGQGPELLIRYENEEAVDDSQLPKDRFSAERLKGVDSTLKIQPAELGDSAVYLCASSLTLGGLGNTEAFFGQGTRLTVV.

This clonotype has only a few counts. V usage is TRBV12-3 or TRBV12-4 and J usage is TRBJ1-2; no reliable D call. The CDR3 totals 13 residues. V was shortened by 2 bases and J by 1 base, with 5 bases between the two germline ends. The CDR3 coding sequence is TGTGCCAGCAGTTTACCGGGTAACTATGGCTACACCTTC. It translates to CASSLPGNYGYTF.

CDR3 coding DNA: TGTGCCAGCAATCCGACAGGGGGCCAAGAGACCCAGTACTTC. Its protein is CASNPTGGQETQYF. The rearrangement uses TRBV6-5 and TRBJ2-5; TRBD1 aligns across 9 bases. V was clipped by 7 bases and J by 1 base; unmatched bases: 4. The V gene's germline CDR1 is MNHEY and CDR2 SVGAGI. The CDR3 runs to 14 residues.

This clonotype is labeled large (0.1 to 1%). CDR3 DNA: TGTGCCAGCAGCTTTGACGGGGGACACACAGATACGCAGTATTTT. Translating gives CASSFDGGHTDTQYF. The J gene is TRBJ2-3, the V gene TRBV7-8; D tentatively fits TRBD1 or TRBD2 (6 bases each). The CDR3 runs to 15 residues. V lost 3 bases and J 2 bases, leaving 12 bases between the germline ends. Looked up from germline, CDR1 is SGHVS and CDR2 is FQNEAQ. The complete variable domain, with remaining parts taken from reference TRBV7-8 and TRBJ2-3, reads GAGVSQSPRYKVAKRGQDVALRCDPISGHVSLFWYQQALGQGPEFLTYFQNEAQLDKSGLPSDRFFAERPEGSVSTLKIQRTQQEDSAVYLCASSFDGGHTDTQYFGPGTRLTVL.

This clonotype was seen a few times. The J gene is TRBJ2-3, the V gene TRBV12-3 or TRBV12-4; maybe TRBD2 (5 bases). This CDR3 is built from 15 residues. V was trimmed by 6 bases and J by 4 bases, leaving 17 bases between them. For the CDR3, the DNA is TGTGCCAGCAGAGCTAGCTTTTCCACACCAGATACGCAGTATTTT. Encoded protein: CASRASFSTPDTQYF.

The chain carries TRBV6-1 and TRBJ2-1, with 13 bases identical to TRBD2. The ends lost 6 bases at V and 7 bases at J; junction bases unmatched: 6. In germline, CDR1 is MNHNS, CDR2 SASEGT. This CDR3 comprises 15 residues. CDR3 loop: CASSPGLAGRNEQFF. CDR3 DNA: TGTGCCAGCAGCCCGGGACTAGCGGGGAGGAATGAGCAGTTCTTC.

This clonotype has more than one count but fewer than ten. The rearrangement uses TRBV6-1 and TRBJ1-2; 8 bases are a match to TRBD1. CDR3 length: 14 amino acids. V was pared by 5 bases and J by 7 bases, with 9 bases of the junction left unmatched. Germline CDR1 MNHNS, CDR2 SASEGT. The DNA of the CDR3 is TGTGCCAGCAGTACCGGGACAGGAACCCGTGGCTACACCTTC. Translating gives CASSTGTGTRGYTF.

The rearrangement uses TRBV5-8 and TRBJ2-1; the D gene is possibly TRBD1 (6 bases). Looked up from germline, CDR1 is SGHTS and CDR2 is YDEGEE. The CDR3 length is 15 residues. Deletions cut 2 bases from V and 13 bases from J, with 22 bases between. The CDR3 reads CASSLTGLGKNIQFF. The CDR3 coding sequence is TGTGCCAGCAGCTTAACAGGGTTGGGCAAAAACATTCAGTTCTTC.

The gene calls are TRBV12-3 or TRBV12-4 and TRBJ2-3; 12 bases map to TRBD1. This CDR3 has 13 amino acids. V gave up 10 bases and J gave up 7 bases; unmatched junction bases: 6. CDR3 nucleotides: TGTGCCACCTCGGGACAGGGGGCTTATACGCAGTATTTT. It yields the protein CATSGQGAYTQYF.

V is TRBV10-1 and J is TRBJ2-1; 9 nucleotides line up with TRBD2. From germline, CDR1 is WNHNN and CDR2 SYGVQD (reference sequence). This CDR3 comprises 15 residues. J was trimmed by 13 bases and V by 0 bases; bases with no gene match: 10. This CDR3 reads CASSESAGGAETQFF. The CDR3 DNA sequence: TGCGCCAGCAGTGAGTCGGCGGGAGGGGCAGAGACCCAGTTCTTC.

By share, this clonotype ranks as medium-sized. The J gene is TRBJ2-1, the V gene TRBV6-1, with D tentatively TRBD2 (5 bases). This CDR3 spans 16 amino acids. Deletions cut 2 bases from V and 0 bases from J, with 11 bases between. CDR1 is MNHNS, CDR2 SASEGT, per germline. The DNA of the CDR3 is TGTGCCAGCAGTGAATTAGTAGCGAGCTCCTACAATGAGCAGTTCTTC. Protein product: CASSELVASSYNEQFF.

The chain couples TRBV4-1 to TRBJ2-1; D possibly matches TRBD1 or TRBD2 (5 bases each). V dropped 0 bases and J dropped 2 bases, with 11 bases sitting between them. Germline V gives CDR1 MGHRA, CDR2 YSYEKL. The CDR3 length is 16 residues. CDR3 nucleotide sequence: TGCGCCAGCAGCCAAGATCCGGGGCAACCCTACAATGAGCAGTTCTTC. The encoded protein is CASSQDPGQPYNEQFF.

This clonotype was detected ten times or more. The rearrangement joins TRBV6-5 to TRBJ1-2; the D is unclear. Germline CDR1 is MNHEY and CDR2 is SVGAGI. The CDR3 runs to 13 residues. V lost 0 bases and J 2 bases, leaving 4 bases between the germline ends. CDR3 loop: CASSYSGNYGYTF. DNA of the CDR3: TGTGCCAGCAGTTACTCCGGAAACTATGGCTACACCTTC.

The chain uses TRBV6-5 and TRBJ2-7; the D call may be TRBD1 or TRBD2 (5 bases each). Trimming took off 2 bases at V and 4 bases at J, with 15 bases between the two ends. Germline V gene sequence: CDR1 MNHEY, CDR2 SVGAGI. The length of the CDR3 is 15 residues. The CDR3 DNA is TGTGCCAGCAGTTACAGGGGACCAAGCCCGTACGAGCAGTACTTC. This encodes CASSYRGPSPYEQYF.

Of note for this clonotype: This CDR3 fails to terminate in the conserved phenylalanine or tryptophan, so it likely reflects a read error. The rearrangement links TRBV6-1 to TRBJ2-5, with TRBD2 matching over 13 bases. The better agreement between TRBJ2-1 and the DNA end casts doubt on the J call. Germline-derived CDR1 and CDR2 are MNHNS and SASEGT. This CDR3 comprises 17 residues. The CDR3 reads CASSRGTSGKSPNEQFL. The CDR3 nucleotides are TGTGCCAGCAGTAGGGGGACTAGCGGGAAAAGCCCCAATGAGCAGTTCTTA.

This clonotype was observed at least ten times. This rearrangement joins TRBV6-1 to TRBJ2-1, with D perhaps given as TRBD1 or TRBD2 (5 bases each). V lost 8 bases and J 7 bases, leaving 18 bases between the germline ends. CDR1 is MNHNS, CDR2 SASEGT, per germline. The CDR3 length is 14 residues. The CDR3 bases are TGTGCCAGCGCAAGGGACCTGGTCTGGAATGAGCAGTTCTTC. Protein product: CASARDLVWNEQFF.

The J gene is TRBJ2-1, the V gene TRBV12-3 or TRBV12-4, with D possibly matching TRBD1 (7 bases). Trimming pared 5 bases from V and 10 bases from J, leaving 18 bases between. There are 14 residues in the CDR3. The CDR3 reads CASSVGPQGGEQFF. DNA of the CDR3: TGTGCCAGCAGTGTGGGCCCTCAGGGGGGCGAGCAGTTCTTC.

This chain links TRBV12-3 or TRBV12-4 with TRBJ1-1; D is undetermined. V was shortened by 4 bases and J by 1 base, with 10 bases between the two germline ends. The CDR3 has 14 amino acids. The CDR3 sequence is CASSSTRKNTEAFF. The CDR3 DNA reads as TGTGCCAGCAGTTCTACGCGAAAGAACACTGAAGCTTTCTTT.